This TCR beta chain was captured by sequencing in a study of blood T cells in healthy people across ages. CDR3 length: 16 residues. V gave up 5 bases and J gave up 2 bases, with 17 bases separating them. Germline V gene lookup returns CDR1 SEHNR and CDR2 FQNEAQ (reference sequence). A second 7 to 11 cycle PCR used barcoded and J-beta primers. One entry per CDR3 protein results from TCRdb running MiXCR on the 5' RACE reads. The sample shows 1.5 million to 2 million distinct CDR3 sequences, 35% to 50% of them seen only once. This rearrangement joins TRBV7-9 to TRBJ2-3; tentative D call: TRBD2 (7 bases). What was sequenced was blood. The source is a human donor in good health. CDR3 loop: CASSPGRGANTDTQYF. CDR3 nucleotide sequence: TGTGCCAGCAGCCCAGGTCGGGGGGCGAACACAGATACGCAGTATTTT.